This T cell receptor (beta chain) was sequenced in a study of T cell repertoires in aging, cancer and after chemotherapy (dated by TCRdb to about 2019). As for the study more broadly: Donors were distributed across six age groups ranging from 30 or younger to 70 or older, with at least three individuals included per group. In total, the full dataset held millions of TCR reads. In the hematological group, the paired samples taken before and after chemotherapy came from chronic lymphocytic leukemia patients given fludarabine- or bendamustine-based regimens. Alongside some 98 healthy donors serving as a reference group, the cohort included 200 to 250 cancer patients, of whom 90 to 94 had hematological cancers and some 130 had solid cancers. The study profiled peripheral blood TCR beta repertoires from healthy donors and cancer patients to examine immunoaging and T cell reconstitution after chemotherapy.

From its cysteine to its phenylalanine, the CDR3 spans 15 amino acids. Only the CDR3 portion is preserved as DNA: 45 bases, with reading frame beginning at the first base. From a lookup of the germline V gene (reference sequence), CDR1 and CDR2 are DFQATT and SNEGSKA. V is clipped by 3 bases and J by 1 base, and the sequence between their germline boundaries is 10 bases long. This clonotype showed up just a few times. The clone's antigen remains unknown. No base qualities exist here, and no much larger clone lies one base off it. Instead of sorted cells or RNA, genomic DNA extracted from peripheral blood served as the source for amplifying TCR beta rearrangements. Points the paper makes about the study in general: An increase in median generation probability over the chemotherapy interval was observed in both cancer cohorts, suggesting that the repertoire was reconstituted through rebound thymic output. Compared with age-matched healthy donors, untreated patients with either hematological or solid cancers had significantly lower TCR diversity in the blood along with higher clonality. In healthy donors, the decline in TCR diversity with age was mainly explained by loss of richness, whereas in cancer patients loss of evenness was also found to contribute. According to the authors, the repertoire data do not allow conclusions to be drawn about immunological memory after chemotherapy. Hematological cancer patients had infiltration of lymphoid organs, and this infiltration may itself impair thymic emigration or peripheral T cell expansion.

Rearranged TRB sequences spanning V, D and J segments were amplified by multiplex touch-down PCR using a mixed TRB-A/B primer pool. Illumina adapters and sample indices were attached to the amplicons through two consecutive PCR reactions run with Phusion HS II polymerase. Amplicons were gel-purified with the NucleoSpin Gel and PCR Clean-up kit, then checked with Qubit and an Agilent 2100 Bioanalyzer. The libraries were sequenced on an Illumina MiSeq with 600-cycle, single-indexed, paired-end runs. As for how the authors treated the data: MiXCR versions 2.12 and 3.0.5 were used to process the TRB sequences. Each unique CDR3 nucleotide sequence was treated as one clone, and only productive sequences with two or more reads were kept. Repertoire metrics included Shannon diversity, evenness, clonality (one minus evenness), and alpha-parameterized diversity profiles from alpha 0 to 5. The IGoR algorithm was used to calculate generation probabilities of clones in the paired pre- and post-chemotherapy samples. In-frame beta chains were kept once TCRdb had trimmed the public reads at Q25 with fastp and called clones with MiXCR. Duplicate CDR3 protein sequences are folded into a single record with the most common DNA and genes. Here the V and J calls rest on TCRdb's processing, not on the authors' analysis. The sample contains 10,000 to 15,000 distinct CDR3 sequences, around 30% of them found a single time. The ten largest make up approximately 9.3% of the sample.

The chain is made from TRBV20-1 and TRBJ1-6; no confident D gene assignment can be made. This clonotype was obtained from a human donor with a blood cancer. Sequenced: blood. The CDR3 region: CSASLSGSYNSPLHF. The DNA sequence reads TGCAGTGCTAGTTTGTCGGGATCCTATAATTCACCCCTCCACTTT.